Listed here are 26 T cell receptor beta chains from one sample, sequenced in a study of T cells after yellow fever vaccination. In TCRdb, the 5' RACE reads were re-called with MiXCR into one record per CDR3 protein. The table has hundreds of thousands of distinct CDR3 sequences, more than 8.5% seen once. Specimen: PBMCs, collected on the day of the first yellow fever vaccination. Source of these receptors: a man between 18 and 29 years old who received the YFV17D yellow fever vaccine.

This chain joins TRBV23-1 and TRBJ2-2; 9 bases match TRBD2. TRBV23-1 is an ORF, and what it does is uncertain. The CDR3 consists of 16 residues. J was trimmed by 3 bases and V by 6 bases; bases with no gene match: 8. CDR3 in amino acids: CASRLRGGGYTGELFF. CDR3 nucleotides: TGCGCCAGCAGACTTCGCGGGGGGGGATACACCGGGGAGCTGTTTTTT.

The gene calls are TRBV7-2 and TRBJ1-1, with D maybe TRBD1 (5 bases). This CDR3 contains 15 residues. The ends were cut back, 1 base at V and 4 bases at J, with 13 bases in the middle. Germline CDR1 and CDR2: SGHTA and FQGNSA. The CDR3 bases are TGTGCCAGCAGCTTAGGATGGGGGATGGGCACTGAAGCTTTCTTT. This encodes CASSLGWGMGTEAFF.

This sequence joins TRBV7-2 and TRBJ1-1; D call uncertain. Germline assignment: CDR1 SGHTA and CDR2 FQGNSA. The CDR3 loop spans 13 amino acids. V was pared by 5 bases and J by 11 bases, with 18 bases between. CDR3 nucleotide sequence: TGTGCCAGCAGCCCCCCCGGTGACTCTGTCGCTTTCTTT. It translates to CASSPPGDSVAFF.

This clonotype has ten or more counts. The chain has TRBV5-1 and TRBJ2-3; D may match TRBD1 or TRBD2 (5 bases each). Germline loops: CDR1 SGHRS, CDR2 YFSETQ. The CDR3 spans 16 residues. V was shortened by 0 bases and J by 4 bases, with 15 bases between the two germline ends. CDR3 sequence: CASSLAFGAGADTQYF. The CDR3 region has the DNA TGCGCCAGCAGCTTGGCTTTCGGGGCTGGCGCAGATACGCAGTATTTT.

The chain has TRBV15 and TRBJ1-4; the D is unclear. V was shortened by 0 bases and J by 5 bases, with 7 bases between the two germline ends. This CDR3 has 14 residues. The germline V gene encodes CDR1 LNHNV and CDR2 YYDKDF (reference sequence). The CDR3 bases are TGTGCCACCAGCAGAGATTCCGTCAATGAAAAACTGTTTTTT. Residues: CATSRDSVNEKLFF.

This clonotype was counted only a few times. V is TRBV20-1 and J is TRBJ1-4; 8 nucleotides agree with TRBD1. The CDR3 is 16 amino acids. Germline values: CDR1 DFQATT, CDR2 SNEGSKA (reference sequence). Losses at the gene ends were 7 bases for V and 0 bases for J; bases not matched to a gene: 10. The DNA of the CDR3 is TGCAGTGTTCGGGCCGGGACAGGATCAACTAATGAAAAACTGTTTTTT. Its translation is CSVRAGTGSTNEKLFF.

V and J are TRBV18 and TRBJ2-5; 8 bases match TRBD2. This CDR3 spans 15 amino acids. Germline-derived CDR1 and CDR2 are KGHSH and LQKENI. J was trimmed by 5 bases and V by 6 bases; bases with no gene match: 11. CDR3 loop: CASSPGLVDGETQYF. CDR3 nucleotide sequence: TGTGCCAGCTCTCCGGGACTAGTTGACGGGGAGACCCAGTACTTC.

This clonotype was seen a handful of times. The gene calls are TRBV5-1 and TRBJ1-2; D perhaps matches TRBD1 (5 bases). This CDR3 contains 13 residues. CDR1 is SGHRS, CDR2 YFSETQ, per germline. V was trimmed by 0 bases and J by 6 bases, leaving 9 bases between them. The CDR3 region is CASSLGLGDGYTF. In DNA, the CDR3 is TGCGCCAGCAGCTTGGGCTTGGGGGATGGCTACACCTTC.

The gene calls are TRBV7-6 and TRBJ1-2; TRBD1 is a possible D gene (5 bases). Germline V lookup: CDR1 SGHVS, CDR2 FNYEAQ. The CDR3 covers 14 residues. Trimming took 4 bases from V and 5 from J, leaving 14 bases between them. The CDR3 coding sequence is TGTGCCAGCAGCTCGTGGGGACCGGATTATGGCTACACCTTC. The encoded protein is CASSSWGPDYGYTF. Using reference TRBV7-6 and TRBJ1-2 for the parts outside the CDR3, the full variable domain is GAGVSQSPRYKVTKRGQDVALRCDPISGHVSLYWYRQALGQGPEFLTYFNYEAQQDKSGLPNDRFSAERPEGSISTLTIQRTEQRDSAMYRCASSSWGPDYGYTFGSGTRLTVV.

This clonotype was counted a few times. The chain has TRBV5-4 and TRBJ2-1; TRBD2 aligns across 9 bases. Germline CDR1 is SGHNT and CDR2 is YYREEE (reference sequence). CDR3 length: 15 amino acids. V was clipped by 4 bases and J by 12 bases; unmatched bases: 14. The DNA of the CDR3 is TGTGCCAGCAGCCCGGGAGCTAGCGGGGTAGTATTGCAGTTCTTC. It codes for CASSPGASGVVLQFF.

This clonotype was detected only a few times. The CDR3 protein is CASSFLPGNYGYTF. CDR3 DNA sequence: TGTGCCAGCAGCTTCCTCCCGGGCAACTATGGCTACACCTTC. The J gene is TRBJ1-2, the V gene TRBV7-2, with D hard to call. CDR3 length: 14 amino acids. From germline, CDR1 is SGHTA and CDR2 FQGNSA. Between the trimmed V and J ends, which lost 3 bases and 2 bases, there was a span of 10 bases.

There are many counts of this clonotype. The CDR3 DNA follows: TGTGCCAGCAGTTTGTCGGGACTAGCGGGGGTCCCCCTTCCCGGCGAGCAGTACTTC. Encoded protein: CASSLSGLAGVPLPGEQYF. The J gene is TRBJ2-7, the V gene TRBV27, with 14 bases fitting TRBD2. The V gene end was trimmed by 3 bases and the J gene end by 6 bases; junction bases not matched to a gene: 16. Germline loops: CDR1 MNHEY, CDR2 SMNVEV (reference sequence). This CDR3 region has 19 residues.

The sample holds a few counts of this clonotype. The V call is TRBV24-1, the J call TRBJ1-1; the D gene is possibly TRBD1 (5 bases). Per germline, CDR1 KGHDR and CDR2 SFDVKD. The CDR3 has 13 residues. V gave up 7 bases and J gave up 4 bases, with 12 bases separating them. The DNA for the CDR3 is TGTGCCACCAGGAATGGGGGGGGCACTGAAGCTTTCTTT. Amino acids: CATRNGGGTEAFF.

This clonotype was seen a few times. The chain is built from TRBV4-2 and TRBJ2-7; D is perhaps TRBD1 (6 bases). V was shortened by 0 bases and J by 2 bases, with 14 bases between the two germline ends. Germline values: CDR1 LGHNA, CDR2 YNFKEQ. CDR3 length equals 16 residues. The CDR3, as DNA: TGTGCCAGCAGCCAAGATGGGGACACAGCGACCTACGAGCAGTACTTC. It yields the protein CASSQDGDTATYEQYF.

V gene TRBV28 combines with J gene TRBJ1-1, with TRBD1 as a possible D gene (5 bases). Germline V gene sequence: CDR1 MDHEN, CDR2 SYDVKM. The length of the CDR3 is 12 residues. The V and J ends lost 5 bases and 10 bases respectively, with 14 bases between them. CDR3 nucleotides: TGTGCCAGCAGTCCAACATTTACAGGAGCTTTCTTT. It specifies CASSPTFTGAFF.

This clonotype was seen at least ten times. The rearrangement uses TRBV5-1 and TRBJ1-1, with TRBD1 matching over 7 bases. The length of the CDR3 is 17 residues. V was clipped by 3 bases and J by 5 bases; unmatched bases: 16. From germline, CDR1 is SGHRS and CDR2 YFSETQ. The DNA of the CDR3 is TGCGCCAGCAGCTCGGCCGGCAGGGGGTGGGTTCAGACTGAAGCTTTCTTT. Translation gives CASSSAGRGWVQTEAFF.

This clonotype occurred a few times. This chain connects TRBV25-1 to TRBJ2-3; D is perhaps TRBD2 (6 bases). V lost 1 base and J 1 base, leaving 6 bases between the germline ends. Germline V CDR1 and CDR2: MGHDK, SYGVNS. CDR3 size: 14 residues. CDR3 sequence: CASSEWGGTDTQYF. CDR3 DNA sequence: TGTGCCAGCAGTGAATGGGGGGGCACAGATACGCAGTATTTT. Full variable domain (missing parts from reference TRBV25-1 and TRBJ2-3): EADIYQTPRYLVIGTGKKITLECSQTMGHDKMYWYQQDPGMELHLIHYSYGVNSTEKGDLSSESTVSRIRTEHFPLTLESARPSHTSQYLCASSEWGGTDTQYFGPGTRLTVL.

There are a few counts of this clonotype. The J gene is TRBJ2-3, the V gene TRBV6-2 or TRBV6-3; 14 positions agree with TRBD2. The CDR3 has 17 residues. The V gene's germline CDR1 is MNHEY and CDR2 SVGEGT. Losses at the gene ends were 4 bases for V and 3 bases for J; bases not matched to a gene: 6. Here the CDR3 reads CASSSYGLAGGTDTQYF. In nucleotides, the CDR3 is TGTGCCAGCAGTTCCTATGGACTAGCGGGGGGAACAGATACGCAGTATTTT.

V gene TRBV12-3 or TRBV12-4 combines with J gene TRBJ2-3, with 12 bases fitting TRBD2. The CDR3 extends over 15 amino acids. V dropped 6 bases and J dropped 6; count of bases not matched to a gene: 7. The CDR3 region has the DNA TGTGCCAGCAGGGACCGGACTAGCGGGATGGATACGCAGTATTTT. It is translated as CASRDRTSGMDTQYF.

This clonotype was seen a handful of times. CDR3 DNA sequence: TGTGCCAGCAGCGTATCGGGCGGGGGGACTACCGGGGAGCTGTTTTTT. Its protein product is CASSVSGGGTTGELFF. V and J are TRBV9 and TRBJ2-2; 8 nucleotides line up with TRBD2. This CDR3 region has 16 residues. CDR1 and CDR2 (germline): SGDLS, YYNGEE. J lost 5 bases, V lost 1 base, and 7 bases had no gene match.

This clonotype was counted between two and nine times. V gene TRBV10-3 combines with J gene TRBJ2-5; D is undetermined. This CDR3 has 11 residues. Per germline, CDR1 ENHRY and CDR2 SYGVKD. The V gene lost 5 bases and the J gene lost 5 bases, with 6 bases spanning the gap. CDR3 region: CAISTSETQYF. The CDR3 DNA sequence: TGTGCCATCAGTACCTCCGAGACCCAGTACTTC.

This clonotype showed up just a few times. The J gene is TRBJ2-1, the V gene TRBV20-1; 7 positions agree with TRBD2. V was clipped by 3 bases and J by 3 bases; unmatched bases: 5. This CDR3 spans 14 amino acids. Germline CDR1 is DFQATT and CDR2 is SNEGSKA (reference sequence). The CDR3 reads CSARSLAVYNEQFF. The CDR3 nucleotides are TGCAGTGCTAGGTCCCTAGCGGTCTACAATGAGCAGTTCTTC.

This clonotype was seen a few times. This sequence joins TRBV5-4 and TRBJ2-6; 9 bases line up with TRBD1. From germline, CDR1 is SGHNT and CDR2 YYREEE (reference sequence). With 4 bases clipped from V and 0 bases from J, the junction kept 5 bases outside the gene matches. This CDR3 has 17 residues. As DNA, the CDR3 is TGTGCCAGCAGCCCGGGACAGGGACCCTCTGGGGCCAACGTCCTGACTTTC. Translated, it gives CASSPGQGPSGANVLTF. Combining the CDR3 with reference TRBV5-4 and TRBJ2-6 gives the whole variable domain ETGVTQSPTHLIKTRGQQVTLRCSSQSGHNTVSWYQQALGQGPQFIFQYYREEENGRGNFPPRFSGLQFPNYSSELNVNALELDDSALYLCASSPGQGPSGANVLTFGAGSRLTVL.

This clonotype was picked up a small number of times. The V call is TRBV5-6, the J call TRBJ2-7; possibly TRBD2 for D (5 bases). V lost 1 base and J 1 base, leaving 12 bases between the germline ends. Germline CDR1 is SGHDT and CDR2 is YYEEEE. This CDR3 has 15 amino acids. DNA of the CDR3: TGTGCCAGCAGCTTGTGGGGAGTTCGGTCCTACGAGCAGTACGTC. Its protein product is CASSLWGVRSYEQYV.

The V gene is TRBV5-1, the J gene TRBJ2-1; D is possibly TRBD1 (5 bases). V was cut by 2 bases and J by 13 bases, with 10 bases left in between. CDR1 is SGHRS and CDR2 is YFSETQ in the germline V gene. This CDR3 region has 11 residues. CDR3 sequence reads: CASSFQDTQFF. The CDR3 bases are TGCGCCAGCAGCTTCCAGGACACACAGTTCTTC.

This clonotype occurred a few times. The chain links TRBV27 to TRBJ1-5; 9 nucleotides align to TRBD1. J lost 6 bases, V lost 2 bases, and 5 bases had no gene match. Germline assignment: CDR1 MNHEY and CDR2 SMNVEV (reference sequence). The CDR3 has 15 amino acids. This CDR3 is CASSLSGTGSQPQHF. CDR3 nucleotides: TGTGCCAGCAGTTTAAGCGGGACAGGGTCTCAGCCCCAGCATTTT.